This is a list of T cell receptor beta chains from one sample in a study of blood T cell repertoires in COVID-19. Measured with immunoSEQ multiplex PCR; TCRdb has only the in-frame clones, and not every one. The sample lists around 140,000 clones; 88% were seen once. The specimen was peripheral blood. These receptors were collected from a man aged 55 to 69 with active or convalescent COVID-19. Each CDR3 is given with its conserved first and last residue. The D gene is left open where the match is weak. Some rows have no size entry. The others give once, few or many, or a class for an expanded clone.

TRBD2	.	TRBV6-4	TRBJ2-1	TGTGCCAGCAGAGACCCGGGACAGGGGCCCCTCCGGACTAGCGGGGACCGACGGAATGAGCAGTTCTTC	CASRDPGQGPLRTSGDRRNEQFF
.	.	TRBV7-2	TRBJ1-6	TGTGCCAGCAGCCGCCCTCTCGGGGATTCACCCCTCCACTTT	CASSRPLGDSPLHF
.	.	TRBV19	TRBJ2-3	TGTGCCAGTAGAGCGGCGGGAACAGAAGATACGCAGTATTTT	CASRAAGTEDTQYF
TRBD1	.	TRBV28	TRBJ1-2	TGTGCCAGCAGTGGCAGGGGGGTTACCGGGGGCTACACCTTC	CASSGRGVTGGYTF
.	once	TRBV5-6	TRBJ1-3	TGTGCCAGCAGCTTGGACCCCAGCTCTGGAAACACCATATATTTT	CASSLDPSSGNTIYF
TRBD2	.	TRBV5-4	TRBJ2-1	TGTGCCAGCAGCTTTCGGCGGGAGGGCAGTGAGCAGTTCTTC	CASSFRREGSEQFF
.	few	TRBV28	TRBJ1-5	TGTGCCAGCAGTTCCCCGTCAGGGCAGCCCCAGCATTTT	CASSSPSGQPQHF
.	.	TRBV5-4	TRBJ2-3	TGTGCCAGCAGCTCTGACATTAGCACAGATACGCAGTATTTT	CASSSDISTDTQYF
.	.	TRBV4-3	TRBJ1-1	TGCGCCAGCAGCCAACGAGGGAGGAACACTGAAGCTTTCTTT	CASSQRGRNTEAFF
TRBD1	.	TRBV4-3	TRBJ1-1	TGCGCCAGCAGGCCTGATACAGGGGCAGGGGGCACTGAAGCTTTCTTT	CASRPDTGAGGTEAFF
.	.	TRBV4-3	TRBJ1-4	TGCGCCAGCAGCTCCCGGAAGCGGTTCGGGGGAACTAATGAAAAACTGTTTTTT	CASSSRKRFGGTNEKLFF
TRBD2	once	TRBV7-2	TRBJ2-1	TGTGCCAGCAGCCAACAGACTAGCGACTACAATGAGCAGTTCTTC	CASSQQTSDYNEQFF
TRBD2	.	TRBV5-1	TRBJ2-5	TGCGCCAGCAGCTTCGGACTAGCTGGGGAGACCCAGTACTTC	CASSFGLAGETQYF
.	.	TRBV2	TRBJ2-7	TGTGCCAGCAATTCGTACCCCGGGTCAGCCTCCTACGAGCAGTACTTC	CASNSYPGSASYEQYF
TRBD2	.	TRBV6-4	TRBJ2-7	TGTGCCAGCAGTGCCGAAGCGGGAGGGCTCTACGAGCAGTACTTC	CASSAEAGGLYEQYF
.	.	TRBV2	TRBJ1-1	TGTGCCACCCGGCGAGGGCCTAACACTGAAGCTTTCTTT	CATRRGPNTEAFF
.	.	TRBV27	TRBJ1-3	TGTGCCAGCGCTCAAGGAGGGGCGTTAGGAAACACCATATATTTT	CASAQGGALGNTIYF
.	.	TRBV3-1/TRBV3-2	TRBJ1-1	TGTGCCAGCAGCGCCCGCAGGGGAGATAAGGGTGAAGCTTTCTTT	CASSARRGDKGEAFF
.	.	TRBV28	TRBJ1-5	TGTGCCACCCGCGGTAGCAATCAGCCCCAGCATTTT	CATRGSNQPQHF
TRBD1	.	TRBV7-8	TRBJ1-1	TGTGCCAGCAGCCTCCGACAGGGGACTAGCGTCACTGAAGCTTTCTTT	CASSLRQGTSVTEAFF
TRBD2	.	TRBV19	TRBJ2-3	TGTGCCAGTAGTATAGTTGGCGGGAGCGTCACCACAGATACGCAGTATTTT	CASSIVGGSVTTDTQYF
.	.	TRBV28	TRBJ2-2	TGTGCCAGCATTACAATGCCATCCGGGGAGCTGTTTTTT	CASITMPSGELFF
.	.	TRBV27	TRBJ2-1	TGTGCCAGCAGCCCAAACCTCTTGAGCTCCTACAATGAGCAGTTCTTC	CASSPNLLSSYNEQFF
TRBD1	.	TRBV6-5	TRBJ1-1	TGTGCCAGCAGTTACCGGGACAGGGTTATCACTGAAGCTTTCTTT	CASSYRDRVITEAFF
TRBD1	.	TRBV6-5	TRBJ2-1	TGTGCCAGCAGTTACTCGCGGACAGGGAGGCATGAGCAGTTCTTC	CASSYSRTGRHEQFF
TRBD1	.	TRBV28	TRBJ2-7	TGTGCCAGCAGTTTCTCGGGACAGGGGGTTTACGAGCAGTACTTC	CASSFSGQGVYEQYF
TRBD1	.	TRBV5-1	TRBJ1-3	TGCGCCAGCAGCTACACCGGGACAGGGGTTGGAAACACCATATATTTT	CASSYTGTGVGNTIYF